This passage covers 31 T cell receptor beta chains from one sample sequenced in a study of T cell repertoires in cytomegalovirus infection. These receptors have no identified antigens. TCRdb independently ran MiXCR on the reads; one entry per CDR3 protein. The sample includes about 890,000 distinct CDR3 sequences, about 33% of them seen just once. Material: cultured CD8+ T cells from PBMCs, obtained from culture after CMV antigen stimulation. Receptors originate from a human donor in good health (CMV status not recorded). Some clones in this sample may be carry-over from other donors' samples.

This clonotype showed up just once. The chain couples TRBV6-2 or TRBV6-3 to TRBJ2-7, with 8 bases lining up with TRBD2. Looked up from germline, CDR1 is MNHEY and CDR2 is SVGEGT. This CDR3 has 14 residues. With 2 bases clipped from V and 5 bases from J, the junction kept 5 bases outside the gene matches. This CDR3 is CASSYGRGANEQYV. The CDR3 coding sequence is TGTGCCAGCAGTTACGGGCGGGGGGCTAACGAGCAGTACGTC.

This chain uses TRBV3-1 with TRBJ2-1, with D hard to call. This CDR3 region has 13 residues. Germline CDR1 LGHDT, CDR2 YNNKEL (reference sequence). The germline V and J ends were trimmed by 3 bases and 8 bases, with 11 bases remaining between them. CDR3 DNA: TGTGCCAGCAGCCATGTCCTGGATTATGAGCAGTTCTTC. Protein product: CASSHVLDYEQFF.

This rearrangement joins TRBV7-2 to TRBJ2-7; possible D gene TRBD2, 5 bases. Trimming stripped 1 base from V and 2 bases from J, with 9 bases between. The CDR3 covers 14 residues. Germline assignment: CDR1 SGHTA and CDR2 FQGNSA. This chain's CDR3 is CASSLVGSTYEQYV. The CDR3 region has the DNA TGTGCCAGCAGCTTAGTGGGGAGTACCTACGAGCAGTACGTC.

This chain connects TRBV15 to TRBJ1-5; weak D call: TRBD1 (5 bases). The CDR3 length is 15 residues. Germline CDR1 and CDR2: LNHNV and YYDKDF (reference sequence). The germline V and J ends were trimmed by 0 bases and 3 bases, with 9 bases remaining between them. This CDR3 is CATSRDRAFNQPQHF. The DNA for the CDR3 is TGTGCCACCAGCAGAGACAGGGCCTTCAATCAGCCCCAGCATTTT.

This clonotype was picked up many times. The chain joins TRBV12-3 or TRBV12-4 to TRBJ1-6, with TRBD1 identical over 7 bases. The CDR3 totals 16 residues. With 4 bases clipped from V and 7 bases from J, the junction kept 10 bases outside the gene matches. In DNA, the CDR3 is TGTGCCAGCAGTTCCCCCCGACAGGGTGTCAATTCACCCCTCCACTTT. Translating gives CASSSPRQGVNSPLHF.

The gene calls are TRBV27 and TRBJ2-3, with TRBD2 matching 10 bases. V lost 6 bases and J lost 2; bases outside the gene matches: 5. Looked up from germline, CDR1 is MNHEY and CDR2 is SMNVEV (reference sequence). CDR3 length: 15 amino acids. Here the CDR3 reads CASRKLAGSTDTQYF. The CDR3 DNA sequence: TGTGCCAGCAGGAAACTAGCGGGGTCCACAGATACGCAGTATTTT.

This clonotype was counted many times. The chain uses TRBV18 and TRBJ2-1; TRBD2 aligns across 15 bases. Germline trimming cut 3 bases from V and 8 bases from J; bases unmatched to any gene: 8. Germline V gene data show CDR1 as KGHSH and CDR2 as LQKENI. The CDR3 length is 17 residues. Here the CDR3 reads CASSPVGLAGGVDEQFF. The CDR3 DNA reads as TGTGCCAGCTCACCCGTGGGACTAGCGGGGGGCGTCGATGAGCAGTTCTTC.

This clonotype was observed a handful of times. V gene TRBV2 combines with J gene TRBJ2-7, with D possibly being TRBD1 (6 bases). Trimming cost V 6 bases and J 0 bases, with 15 bases left between them. The CDR3 consists of 15 residues. CDR1 is SNHLY and CDR2 is FYNNEI in the germline V gene. The CDR3 sequence: CASRQKGDRSYEQYF. DNA for the CDR3: TGTGCCAGCAGACAAAAGGGGGACCGCTCCTACGAGCAGTACTTC.

The V call is TRBV7-6, the J call TRBJ2-5; TRBD2 matches 7 bases. This CDR3 has 14 residues. CDR1 and CDR2 (germline): SGHVS, FNYEAQ. The trim removed 5 bases at V and 8 bases at J, leaving 11 bases unmatched. The DNA of the CDR3 is TGTGCCAGCAGCCTAGGGGACGGGGGGTCTACCCAGTACTTC. Encoded protein: CASSLGDGGSTQYF. The whole variable domain, remainder taken from reference TRBV7-6 and TRBJ2-5, is GAGVSQSPRYKVTKRGQDVALRCDPISGHVSLYWYRQALGQGPEFLTYFNYEAQQDKSGLPNDRFSAERPEGSISTLTIQRTEQRDSAMYRCASSLGDGGSTQYFGPGTRLLVL.

V and J are TRBV7-2 and TRBJ2-3, with 10 bases fitting TRBD1. CDR3 length: 15 amino acids. The ends lost 4 bases at V and 4 bases at J; junction bases unmatched: 5. Per the germline V gene, CDR1 is SGHTA and CDR2 is FQGNSA. The CDR3 here is CASSSGQGTSDTQYF. In DNA form, the CDR3 reads TGTGCCAGCAGCTCGGGACAGGGGACGTCAGATACGCAGTATTTT.

This clonotype has more than one count but fewer than ten. The gene calls are TRBV20-1 and TRBJ2-6; D gene unclear. Trimming pared 0 bases from V and 2 bases from J, leaving 23 bases between. The CDR3 runs 20 residues. Germline V CDR1 and CDR2: DFQATT, SNEGSKA (reference sequence). The CDR3 coding sequence is TGCAGTGCTAGAGATCACGATAAGTGGCAGACAATCGCTGGGGCCAACGTCCTGACTTTC. Encoded protein: CSARDHDKWQTIAGANVLTF.

The gene calls are TRBV6-8 and TRBJ2-2; no reliable D call. Germline-derived CDR1 and CDR2 are MNHGY and SAAAGT. Trimming stripped 2 bases from V and 0 bases from J, with 13 bases between. The CDR3 spans 17 residues. CDR3 amino acids: CASSYTAGRTNTGELFF. The CDR3 bases are TGTGCCAGCAGTTACACCGCCGGCAGGACGAACACCGGGGAGCTGTTTTTT.

J is TRBJ2-2 and V is TRBV7-9, with TRBD1 matching 10 bases. Germline-derived CDR1 and CDR2 are SEHNR and FQNEAQ (reference sequence). CDR3 length: 21 amino acids. J lost 8 bases, V lost 2 bases, and 23 bases had no gene match. The CDR3 DNA is TGTGCCAGCAGCTTATCGCATCGACAGGGGGCAACAACCTCCTTACTGGGGGAGCTGTTTTTT. Protein product: CASSLSHRQGATTSLLGELFF.

The gene calls are TRBV7-1 and TRBJ2-2; D ambiguous. TRBV7-1 is filed as an ORF, its function uncertain. The ends were cut back, 11 bases at V and 8 bases at J, with 9 bases in the middle. There are 10 residues in the CDR3. DNA of the CDR3: TGTGCCGGCTCGGCGGGGGAGCTGTTTTTT. Its translation is CAGSAGELFF.

This clonotype came up many times. The chain links TRBV7-2 to TRBJ2-1; D remains ambiguous. Trimming shortened V by 1 base and J by 4 bases, and 14 bases separated the two germline ends. The CDR3 has 16 residues. Per germline, CDR1 SGHTA and CDR2 FQGNSA. For the CDR3, the DNA is TGTGCCAGCAGCTTAGTTCCGGATCTCTTATACAATGAGCAGTTCTTC. This codes for CASSLVPDLLYNEQFF.

V usage is TRBV7-9 and J usage is TRBJ1-1, with D possibly TRBD1 on 5 matching bases. There are 14 residues in the CDR3. Germline-derived CDR1 and CDR2 are SEHNR and FQNEAQ (reference sequence). V was pared by 5 bases and J by 4 bases, with 14 bases between. This chain's CDR3 is CASSGWDYITEAFF. In DNA form, the CDR3 reads TGTGCCAGCAGCGGATGGGACTATATCACTGAAGCTTTCTTT.

The rearrangement joins TRBV12-3 or TRBV12-4 to TRBJ1-1, with TRBD1 identical over 7 bases. V lost 6 bases, J lost 2 bases, and 9 bases stayed unmatched. The CDR3 runs 15 residues. CDR3 in amino acids: CASSFPGQFNTEAFF. DNA of the CDR3: TGTGCCAGCAGCTTTCCGGGACAGTTTAACACTGAAGCTTTCTTT.

The table lists this clonotype with a count of one. V usage is TRBV6-5 and J usage is TRBJ2-5; D is unresolved. The CDR3 has 16 amino acids. Germline loops: CDR1 MNHEY, CDR2 SVGAGI. Trimming took 0 bases from V and 3 from J, leaving 14 bases between them. This CDR3 reads CASSYSIGILKETQYF. For the CDR3, the DNA is TGTGCCAGCAGTTACTCGATCGGCATTCTGAAAGAGACCCAGTACTTC.

V usage is TRBV24-1 and J usage is TRBJ2-5; 9 positions agree with TRBD1. The CDR3 extends over 16 amino acids. The germline CDR1 and CDR2 sequences are KGHDR and SFDVKD. V dropped 3 bases and J dropped 5; count of bases not matched to a gene: 9. This CDR3 reads CATSDPGQGSSETQYF. Written as DNA, the CDR3 is TGTGCCACCAGTGATCCGGGACAGGGTAGTTCGGAGACCCAGTACTTC.

The rearrangement joins TRBV6-1 to TRBJ1-1, with D possibly matching TRBD1 (5 bases). Germline-derived CDR1 and CDR2 are MNHNS and SASEGT. The CDR3 sequence is 17 residues long. With 5 bases removed from V and 5 bases from J, the gap between germline ends came to 24 bases. The CDR3 spells CASSTPGTPIGVTEAFF. The CDR3 nucleotides read TGTGCCAGCAGTACCCCGGGGACTCCTATCGGGGTGACTGAAGCTTTCTTT.

This clonotype was counted only a few times. The gene calls are TRBV27 and TRBJ1-1, with a possible D match to TRBD1 (5 bases). The V end lost 3 bases, the J end lost 3 bases, and 11 bases lay between the germline ends. This CDR3 has 14 residues. CDR1 and CDR2 from the germline V gene are MNHEY and SMNVEV (reference sequence). Written as DNA, the CDR3 is TGTGCCAGCAGTTTGCAGGGCCTTGACACTGAAGCTTTCTTT. Protein sequence: CASSLQGLDTEAFF.

As concerns this clonotype: No conserved phenylalanine or tryptophan ends this CDR3, so it is likely a read error. The V and J genes are TRBV5-1 and TRBJ2-7, with TRBD1 matching over 7 bases. This CDR3 is 14 amino acids long. The germline V gene has CDR1 SGHRS and CDR2 YFSETQ. After removal of 0 bases from V and 4 bases from J, the junction contained 4 bases not matched to a gene. The CDR3 reads CASSLAGQPYEQYS. CDR3 nucleotides: TGCGCCAGCAGCTTGGCGGGACAGCCTTACGAGCAGTACTCC.

This sequence joins TRBV12-3 or TRBV12-4 and TRBJ2-3; 8 bases match TRBD2. The V and J ends lost 4 bases and 4 bases, in that order; junction bases with no gene match: 4. The CDR3 length is 14 residues. In nucleotides, the CDR3 is TGTGCCAGCAGTTCGGGGCGGGGGGCAGATACGCAGTATTTT. Translated: CASSSGRGADTQYF.

The rearrangement uses TRBV27 and TRBJ2-1; TRBD2 is a possible D gene (6 bases). CDR1 MNHEY and CDR2 SMNVEV come from the germline V gene (reference sequence). The CDR3 is 13 amino acids. V lost 3 bases and J lost 5, with 8 bases in between. CDR3 DNA sequence: TGTGCCAGCAGTTTTGGAGGGGACAATGAGCAGTTCTTC. It specifies CASSFGGDNEQFF.

This clonotype was observed a handful of times. The V gene is TRBV6-1, the J gene TRBJ1-1; D gene uncertain. The V end lost 6 bases, the J end lost 4 bases, and 18 bases lay between the germline ends. The CDR3 extends over 15 amino acids. Germline V gene sequence: CDR1 MNHNS, CDR2 SASEGT. CDR3 amino acids: CASRITYQVATEAFF. The CDR3 DNA is TGTGCCAGCAGAATCACTTATCAAGTTGCCACTGAAGCTTTCTTT.

This clonotype has more than one count but fewer than ten. J is TRBJ1-1 and V is TRBV28; D unclear. CDR3 size: 16 residues. Trimming removed 6 bases from V and 4 bases from J, with 21 bases in between. CDR1 and CDR2 from the germline V gene are MDHEN and SYDVKM. The CDR3 sequence is CASSLAPPDLSTEAFF. The CDR3, as DNA: TGTGCCAGCAGCCTCGCTCCTCCGGACCTCTCCACTGAAGCTTTCTTT.

This clonotype was observed a handful of times. This chain uses TRBV20-1 with TRBJ2-1, with 7 bases aligning to TRBD1. Trimming took 6 bases from V and 2 from J; bases not matched to a gene: 13. The CDR3 runs 16 residues. Per the germline V gene, CDR1 is DFQATT and CDR2 is SNEGSKA (reference sequence). The CDR3 sequence: CSAHEISQGAYNEQFF. The CDR3 DNA reads TGCAGTGCGCATGAGATCAGCCAGGGGGCCTACAATGAGCAGTTCTTC.

This clonotype was seen a few times. J is TRBJ1-5 and V is TRBV7-9; D uncertain. Germline V gene lookup returns CDR1 SEHNR and CDR2 FQNEAQ (reference sequence). V was trimmed by 6 bases and J by 6 bases, leaving 15 bases between them. The CDR3 covers 14 residues. The CDR3, as DNA: TGTGCCAGCAGTCCCTCAGGTGCTGGTCAGCCCCAGCATTTT. Encoded protein: CASSPSGAGQPQHF.

This chain links TRBV4-1 with TRBJ1-2, with D maybe TRBD1 (5 bases). The CDR3 runs 16 residues. V lost 0 bases and J 1 base, leaving 12 bases between the germline ends. Germline V gives CDR1 MGHRA, CDR2 YSYEKL. This chain's CDR3 is CASSQDSAGLNYGYTF. CDR3 nucleotide sequence: TGCGCCAGCAGCCAAGATTCGGCAGGGCTTAACTATGGCTACACCTTC.

This clonotype has just a few counts. The chain employs TRBV6-5 and TRBJ1-1; the D gene is possibly TRBD1 (5 bases). The CDR3 loop spans 14 amino acids. With 2 bases removed from V and 5 bases from J, the gap between germline ends came to 12 bases. Germline loops: CDR1 MNHEY, CDR2 SVGAGI. This chain's CDR3 is CASSYDTRGTEAFF. The CDR3 nucleotides read TGTGCCAGCAGTTACGACACCCGGGGGACTGAAGCTTTCTTT.

The chain recombines TRBV4-1 with TRBJ2-1, with 7 bases identical to TRBD1. Germline assignment: CDR1 MGHRA and CDR2 YSYEKL. The CDR3 extends over 13 amino acids. The V gene end was trimmed by 4 bases and the J gene end by 10 bases; junction bases not matched to a gene: 7. CDR3: CASSPDGQVEQFF. The CDR3 DNA sequence: TGCGCCAGCAGCCCCGACGGACAGGTAGAGCAGTTCTTC.